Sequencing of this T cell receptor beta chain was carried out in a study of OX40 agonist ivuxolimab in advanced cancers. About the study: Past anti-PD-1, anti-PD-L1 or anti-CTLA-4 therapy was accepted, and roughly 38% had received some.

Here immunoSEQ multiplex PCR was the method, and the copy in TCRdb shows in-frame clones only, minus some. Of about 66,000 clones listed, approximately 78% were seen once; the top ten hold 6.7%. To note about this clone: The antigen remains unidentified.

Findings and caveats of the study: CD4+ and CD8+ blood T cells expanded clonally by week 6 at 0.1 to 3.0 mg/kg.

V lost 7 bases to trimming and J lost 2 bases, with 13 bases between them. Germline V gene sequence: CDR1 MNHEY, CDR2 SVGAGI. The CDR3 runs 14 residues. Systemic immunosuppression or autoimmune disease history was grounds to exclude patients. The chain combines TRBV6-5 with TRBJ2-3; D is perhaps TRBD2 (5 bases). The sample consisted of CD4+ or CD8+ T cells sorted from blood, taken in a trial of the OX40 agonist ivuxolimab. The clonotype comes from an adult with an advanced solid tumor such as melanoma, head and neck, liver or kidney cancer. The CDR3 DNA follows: TGTGCCAGCACGAGACTACAATCCACAGATACGCAGTATTTT. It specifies CASTRLQSTDTQYF.